This paragraph reports one T cell receptor (beta chain). Antigen unknown. The data are from a study of shared clonotypes between healthy human individuals. Germline assignment: CDR1 MNHEY and CDR2 SMNVEV (reference sequence). This CDR3 has 13 residues. Between the trimmed V and J ends, which lost 7 bases and 2 bases, there was a span of 10 bases. Positively selected for CCR7, the CD45RO-negative cells used as naive CD8 cells excluded terminally differentiated effector memory CD45RA+ cells. Nashville, Tennessee was home to all donors, each a Caucasian adult. Findings and caveats of the study: A few donors showed sharing of about 4.7% of naive CD4 clonotypes.

The authors ran the assay at deep level. In replicate PCRs of sorted subsets, 150 to 200 ng DNA, approximately 30,000 T cell genomes, was used. TCRdb's copy holds only in-frame clones and misses some; the assay was immunoSEQ multiplex PCR. The sample gives about 2.1 million clones, 80% to 95% of which show up once; over 1.5% is in the top ten. Source material: naive CD8+ T cells from PBMCs. The chain is built from TRBV27 and TRBJ2-3; TRBD1 or TRBD2 may be the D gene (5 bases each). This clonotype was obtained from a man between 18 and 35 years old in good health. Some clones in this sample may be carry-over from other donors' samples. The CDR3 here is CASMLGDTDTQYF. In DNA, the CDR3 is TGTGCCAGCATGTTGGGGGACACAGATACGCAGTATTTT.